Described below is a single T cell receptor beta chain sequence and its context. This clone was seen only once. Its antigen specificity is not known. Base qualities are not at hand, and no much larger clone is one base apart. The immunoSEQ Assay, a bias-controlled multiplex PCR, was used to amplify TCRbeta CDR3 regions from genomic DNA. Per the authors' processing: The number of nucleated cells in each sample was estimated by amplification of reference gene primers within the assay. Sequence reads were collapsed and filtered to measure the absolute abundance of every unique TCRbeta CDR3 rearrangement. Productive Simpson clonality was computed per sample as the square root of Simpson's diversity index over productive rearrangements. Held by TCRdb, this immuneACCESS table contains in-frame sequences only and omits some clones. Under half of the omission traces to an unresolved V gene where checked; the cause of the rest is unknown. V and J calls and clone size follow that table, whereas D and trimming were derived from the DNA. This sample comprises 200,000 to 250,000 clones, under 90% of them detected only once. Clones ranked in the top ten supply 4.4% of the sample.

This sample stems from a study of blood T cell repertoires in COVID-19 (TCRdb year 2020). For the study in its entirety: Samples covering the acute and convalescent phases of COVID-19 were provided by collaborators in the United States, Italy and Spain. The prospective study material was composed of cDNA or gDNA derived from T cells, B-cell-depleted T cells, or PBMCs. Subjects who had been exposed to COVID-19, were actively infected with it, or had recovered from it provided the deeply sampled blood TCRbeta repertoires that made up the dataset. The repertoires were released in a freely available public database meant as a resource for research on the immune response to SARS-CoV-2. Samples were obtained from the ongoing ImmuneRACE study (first 160 participants) and from about 1,300 subjects provided by 6 global collaborators. Nearly every sample came with metadata listing a de-identified subject ID, COVID-19 status, age in years and sex. Where available, HLA class I and class II types were obtained from metadata supplied by the sample provider rather than from assay-based typing.

Reading from cysteine to phenylalanine, the CDR3 counts 16 amino acids. Here the CDR3 DNA is all that survives: 48 bases in frame from base 1. CDR1 and CDR2 (LGHDT, YNNKEL) derive from the germline V gene (reference sequence). V loses 0 bases, J loses 2 bases, and the germline ends lie 13 bases apart. Each collaborating institution followed its own protocols to collect whole blood in K2EDTA tubes. For TCRbeta analysis, collaborator samples were shipped as frozen whole blood, as isolated PBMCs, or as DNA extracted from either sample type. What the study reported, not specific to this receptor: The quantity of clinical and demographic metadata differed by source and by participant and was supplied without curation.

In this chain, TRBV3-1 (or the pseudogene TRBV3-2) is recombined with TRBJ2-5, with a weak D call of TRBD1 (6 bases match). The TCR originated in a man aged 45-65 years with acute or convalescent COVID-19. The source material was peripheral blood. The DNA sequence is given as TGTGCCAGCAGCCAAGATCGTTGGACAGTACAAGAGACCCAGTACTTC. The resulting protein is CASSQDRWTVQETQYF.